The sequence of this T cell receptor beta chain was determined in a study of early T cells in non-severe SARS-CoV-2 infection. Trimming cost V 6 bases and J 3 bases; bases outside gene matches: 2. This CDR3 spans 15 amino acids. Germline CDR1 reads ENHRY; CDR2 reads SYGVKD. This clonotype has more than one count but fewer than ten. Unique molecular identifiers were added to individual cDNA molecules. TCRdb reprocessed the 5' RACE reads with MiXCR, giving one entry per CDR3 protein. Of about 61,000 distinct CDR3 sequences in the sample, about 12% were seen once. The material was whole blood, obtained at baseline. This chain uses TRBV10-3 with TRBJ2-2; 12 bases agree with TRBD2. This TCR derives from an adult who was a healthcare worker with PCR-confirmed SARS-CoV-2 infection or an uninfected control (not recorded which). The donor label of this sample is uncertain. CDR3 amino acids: CAIRRTSGDTGELFF. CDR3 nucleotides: TGTGCCATCAGGAGGACTAGCGGGGACACCGGGGAGCTGTTTTTT.